These T cell receptor beta chains were read from a single sample in a study of blood T cell repertoires in COVID-19. Data came from immunoSEQ multiplex PCR; TCRdb stores just in-frame clones and leaves some out. The data show some 64,000 clones, with more than 65% seen just once and 4% to 5.5% held by the top ten. The source material was peripheral blood. These receptors originate from a human donor in a cohort sampled during active COVID-19. CDR3s include the opening cysteine and the closing phenylalanine or tryptophan. Each record gives: J gene, V gene, CDR3 protein.

TRBJ2-2,TRBV19,CASSPRTSGGAWELFF
TRBJ2-3,TRBV28,CASSSVILTSGVSTDTQYF
TRBJ2-1,TRBV18,CASSLFSGTSGASSYNEQFF
TRBJ2-1,TRBV7-3,CASSSGSWSEQFF
TRBJ1-1,TRBV11-1,CASRPTGRNLNTEAFF
TRBJ2-2,TRBV2,CASSPGQGTGELFF
TRBJ1-2,TRBV5-4,CASSSLKTDGSGYTF
TRBJ2-1,TRBV4-1,CASSQGIAQYNEQFF
TRBJ2-5,TRBV15,CATSRDYQGLETQYF
TRBJ2-7,TRBV7-9,CASTHSDPYEQYF
TRBJ1-2,TRBV6-5,CASSYTQGAANYGYTF
TRBJ1-2,TRBV29-1,CSVEGLYGYTF
TRBJ1-1,TRBV27,CASSPQVVGEAFF
TRBJ1-2,TRBV5-1,CASSPGIGGRSEAGGYTF